A selection of T cell receptor beta chains follows, all from one sample in a study of beta chain features in type 1 diabetes. Sequenced by immunoSEQ multiplex PCR; TCRdb stores in-frame clones only, minus some. The top ten hold more than 0.015% of the sample, which has under 400,000 clones, roughly 13% seen once. Sequencing was done on a sample of naive CD4+ T cells from blood. The receptors originated from a man aged 18 to 29 in good health. CDR3s include the opening cysteine and the closing phenylalanine or tryptophan. The D gene is left open where the match is weak. Expanded clones are given a class, and other clones once, few, many or no size at all.

size,D,J,V,DNA,CDR3
-,-,TRBJ1-5,TRBV4-2,TGTGCCAGCAGCCCCCTCGGGGAATCTCAGCCCCAGCATTTT,CASSPLGESQPQHF
-,-,TRBJ1-1,TRBV30,TGTGCCTGGAGTATACTAGATATACCTACGACTGAAGCTTTCTTT,CAWSILDIPTTEAFF
few,TRBD2,TRBJ2-1,TRBV29-1,TGCAGCGTTGAGGGGGGGGTAACGAACAATGAGCAGTTCTTC,CSVEGGVTNNEQFF
few,-,TRBJ2-7,TRBV7-8,TGTGCCAGCAGCCCAGACTACGAGCAGTACTTC,CASSPDYEQYF
few,TRBD1,TRBJ2-2,TRBV28,TGTGCCAGCAGGTCGGGACAGATCACCGGGGAGCTGTTTTTT,CASRSGQITGELFF
few,TRBD1,TRBJ2-3,TRBV15,TGTGCCACCAGCAGAGGGACAGGGAGCACAGATACGCAGTATTTT,CATSRGTGSTDTQYF
few,TRBD1,TRBJ2-7,TRBV18,TGTGCCAGCTCCAAAGACAGGGGGCCCTACGAGCAGTACTTC,CASSKDRGPYEQYF
-,TRBD2,TRBJ2-1,TRBV9,TGTGCCAGCAGCACTAGCGGGAGTCCTTCGAATGAGCAGTTCTTC,CASSTSGSPSNEQFF
few,-,TRBJ2-7,TRBV21-1,TGTGCCAGCAGCATCCCCCTAGAGGACAGGGACTTACTCTCCTACGAGCAGTACTTC,CASSIPLEDRDLLSYEQYF
-,TRBD2,TRBJ2-3,TRBV5-4,TGTGCCAGCACCCTGAGACTAGCGGCTAGCACAGATACGCAGTATTTT,CASTLRLAASTDTQYF
few,-,TRBJ2-2,TRBV5-6,TGTGCCAGCAGGCCGCGGAACACCGGGGAGCTGTTTTTT,CASRPRNTGELFF
few,-,TRBJ2-5,TRBV7-9,TGTGCCAGCAGCTCAAGAGACGCGGGACAGCCAAGGGAGACCCAGTACTTC,CASSSRDAGQPRETQYF
-,-,TRBJ1-1,TRBV28,TGTGCCAGCAGCACCGGGACACCCCGAAAAGCTTTCTTT,CASSTGTPRKAFF
-,-,TRBJ1-1,TRBV7-9,TGTGCCAGCAGGTTGTTGTGGACAAAGAACACTGAAGCTTTCTTT,CASRLLWTKNTEAFF
few,-,TRBJ1-5,TRBV21-1,TGTGCCAGCAGCAACATACAGGGGTCTGCCCAGCATTTT,CASSNIQGSAQHF
-,TRBD2,TRBJ2-3,TRBV7-3,TGTGCCAGCAGATGGGTACTAGCGGGAGAACGGCCAGATACGCAGTATTTT,CASRWVLAGERPDTQYF
few,TRBD1,TRBJ2-7,TRBV30,TGTGCCTGGAGTCGCCGGGACAGGCTAAACGAGCAGTACTTC,CAWSRRDRLNEQYF
-,TRBD1,TRBJ2-1,TRBV18,TGTGCCAGCTCACCACAGGGGGCGGAACGGGGTGAGCAGTTCTTC,CASSPQGAERGEQFF
few,-,TRBJ2-1,TRBV27,TGTGCCAGCAGTACGGGACTGAACAATGAGCAGTTCTTC,CASSTGLNNEQFF
-,TRBD2,TRBJ2-5,TRBV11-1,TGTGCCAGCAGCACGGGACTAGCGGGAGTCCAAGAGACCCAGTACTTC,CASSTGLAGVQETQYF
-,-,TRBJ2-7,TRBV6-5,TGTGCCAGCAGAAAGGACAGCTCCGAGTCCTACGAGCAGTACTTC,CASRKDSSESYEQYF
-,-,TRBJ2-2,TRBV30,TGTGCCTGGAGCGCAGGGCCCTTGAACACCGGGGAGCTGTTTTTT,CAWSAGPLNTGELFF
few,TRBD1,TRBJ1-1,TRBV28,TGTGCCAGCGAGGGGGCTTACACTGAAGCTTTCTTT,CASEGAYTEAFF
-,-,TRBJ2-7,TRBV9,TGTGCCAGCAGCGTAAATCCTTCCTACGAGCAGTACTTC,CASSVNPSYEQYF
few,-,TRBJ1-1,TRBV7-9,TGTGCCAGCAGCTTAGGGGCGGGGGGGGTTACTGAAGCTTTCTTT,CASSLGAGGVTEAFF
-,-,TRBJ2-5,TRBV19,TGTGCCAGTAGTATATCAGGGAACCAAGAGACCCAGTACTTC,CASSISGNQETQYF